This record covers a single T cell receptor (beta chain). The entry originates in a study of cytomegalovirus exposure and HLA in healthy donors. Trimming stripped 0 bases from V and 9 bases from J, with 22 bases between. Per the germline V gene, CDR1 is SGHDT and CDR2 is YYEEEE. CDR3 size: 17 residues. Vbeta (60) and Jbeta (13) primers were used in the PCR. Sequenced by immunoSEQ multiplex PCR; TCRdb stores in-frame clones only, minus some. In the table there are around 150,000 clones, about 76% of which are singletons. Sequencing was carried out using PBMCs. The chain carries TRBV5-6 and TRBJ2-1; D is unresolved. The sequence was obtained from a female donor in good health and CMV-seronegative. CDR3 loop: CASSLGETSMEVGEQFF. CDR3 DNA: TGTGCCAGCAGCTTGGGAGAGACATCCATGGAAGTCGGTGAGCAGTTCTTC.